This TCR beta chain was observed in a study of cytomegalovirus exposure and HLA in healthy donors (dated by TCRdb to 2016 to 2017). Regarding the complete study: According to an earlier analysis of around 600 of the donors, some 180 million T cells yielded roughly 110 million unique TCR beta sequences and less than 300 Gb of sequence data. Approximately 310 gigabases of sequencing data and approximately 84 million unique TCR sequences were included in an early release covering over 600 HLA-typed donors. Of the approximately 400 genotyped donors, 81% were placed in the genetic ancestry cluster associated with self-reported Caucasian donors. The aim of the study was to test whether cataloging public T cell receptors could identify signatures of past pathogen exposure. The T cell repertoires of 700 or so subjects were profiled by immunosequencing and related to cytomegalovirus serostatus. Along with the roughly 610-subject first cohort, a separate validation cohort of approximately 110 different subjects was used. To predict cytomegalovirus infection status, the study combined high-throughput TCR immunosequencing, statistical association of individual TCRs with disease status, and machine learning. A later analysis re-examined previously published TCR beta repertoires from about 700 donors and added high-resolution HLA genotyping to investigate patterns of TCR occurrence. The later analysis used no new phenotypic data to find candidate immune exposures, relying instead on TCR beta sequences and their occurrence across donors. An earlier analysis of 587 of the donors applied high-throughput TCR beta sequencing to assess whether each TCR beta V gene segment acted as functional or pseudogenic. Donor age, sex, ethnicity and CMV serostatus were collected together with the repertoire data. Genome-wide SNP genotypes for about 65% of the roughly 670 donors were used in a later genetic analysis, which treated that subset as a discovery cohort. All discovery cohort repertoires had been generated on a single sequencing platform. Both class I and class II loci were covered by HLA typing, at four-digit resolution. The number of typed donors differed by locus: about 620-640 for A, B, C, DRB1 and DQB1; about 520 for DQA1; roughly 600 for DPA1; and some 470 for DPB1. A few DR-DQ haplotypes were treated as single units for association and clustering because of strong linkage in the cohort. On average, over 200,000 unique TCR beta nucleotide sequences were sequenced per donor among a few hundred genotyped donors of the cohort, with roughly 18% of those sequences being non-productive. General findings and caveats noted by the study authors: A few of the identified cytomegalovirus-associated TCR beta chains were confirmed in vitro to be specific for cytomegalovirus antigens. Immune exposure information for the cohort was limited to CMV serostatus. A group of highly shared sequence variants was considered likely to be a technical artifact of the sequencing pipeline. HLA typing was unavailable for some donors at each locus, so association tests used only the typed subset. In a later genetic analysis, fewer N-insertions in productive TCRs were reported among donors in an Asian-associated ancestry cluster than the approximately 710-donor mean. Correlated functional status among segregating V segments might reflect linkage disequilibrium, but an unknown experimental factor could not be ruled out. This cohort had only TCR beta chains sequenced, and the lack of alpha or paired-chain data limited which features could be detected. Most TCR sequences were observed very rarely across donors, whereas some public TCRs were present in many individuals. Because counts were too low, more than 15 rarely observed V segments, including chromosome 9 orphons, were left out of the earlier analysis of some 640 of the donors. Cytomegalovirus status was reported to be diagnosed by the classifier with high specificity and sensitivity in both the original and validation cohorts. A later analysis found that TCR association rates varied across HLA loci, with DRB1 alleles showing the most associated TCRs and HLA-C alleles the fewest. A later analysis reported that several top co-occurrence clusters appeared linked to parvovirus B19, influenza, CMV and Epstein-Barr virus. An earlier analysis of around 540 of the donors showed that most TCR beta V segments appeared in productive rearrangements either about 87% or about 30% of the time, which broadly matched IMGT annotations. A further reported finding was that TCR beta sequences accurately predicted the HLA-A and HLA-B alleles for most subjects in the first cohort. In a later analysis, some 17,000 TCR beta sequences were associated with specific HLA alleles at a false discovery rate of 0.05. In a later analysis, most CMV-associated TCR beta chains were found to appear HLA-restricted, with HLA associations seemingly driven largely by CMV exposure. Assigning TCR associations to individual alleles was difficult when HLA alleles, especially DR and DQ, strongly co-occurred. The authors suggested that the approach could potentially be extended to other disease states and immunological phenotypes. V-gene and J-gene trimming of TCR beta chains was associated with a missense DCLRE1C variant in a later genetic analysis, and the association was replicated in an independent cohort. In a later analysis, HLA-associated TCR beta chains showed more clonal expansion and lower generation probabilities than non-associated chains that were equally common. In the study, 164 TCR beta chains were listed as associated with cytomegalovirus. Because the 87-base-pair reads could not distinguish some IMGT-functional V segments, including TRBV6-2 and TRBV6-3, those segments were excluded. Sequencing depth was assumed to be roughly uniform across donors in the presence/absence analyses, though that assumption may not hold.

In total, more than 500 healthy bone marrow donors made up the cohort. All cohort members were sampled while nominally healthy, although unrecorded immune exposures were likely present. The donor tested CMV seropositive and was one of the 289 seropositive cohort members. A peripheral blood sample was collected from each donor, and TCR beta sequencing was performed on peripheral blood mononuclear cells. Genomic DNA was extracted from the blood cell samples with the Qiagen DNeasy Blood Extraction Kit. As to this clone: Its antigen is currently not known. Nothing much larger sits one base from this clone, and base qualities are not available.

Library preparation used the immunoSEQ multiplex PCR assay. A mixture of 60 forward primers for TCR Vbeta segments and 13 reverse primers for TCR Jbeta segments was used in the multiplex PCR. Amplification of the CDR3 region of rearranged TCR beta genes was performed with a multiplex PCR assay on genomic DNA. Amplified TCR beta libraries were sequenced as 87-base-pair reads on the Illumina HiSeq System. The original methods were these. In a later analysis, some 80 million unique TCR beta chains were counted across the 650 to 700 repertoires, and about 10 million of these chains were shared by at least two donors. A nearest-neighbor algorithm error-corrected the raw reads and collapsed the reads into unique sequences, merging closely related sequences to remove PCR and sequencing errors. V, D and J gene segments were assigned by aligning CDR3 sequences to IMGT reference sequences. For a sequence to be retained, at least a six-nucleotide match to both a V gene segment and a J gene segment was required. Rearrangements were called productive when the CDR3 lacked stop codons and stayed in frame with V and J; all others were non-productive. Following IMGT convention, CDR3 was defined as the stretch from the second conserved V-encoded cysteine up to the conserved J-encoded phenylalanine. In an earlier analysis of around 640 of the donors, sequences lacking an unambiguous match to a single V gene segment were excluded. In an earlier analysis of some 590 of the donors, a V segment was called functional when productive rearrangements were above 56.7%, and segregating when the standard deviation between donors exceeded 5%. To diagnose cytomegalovirus status from the catalog of TCR beta chain sequences, a statistical classification framework was built. V and J gene assignment, in a later analysis, came from comparing TCR nucleotide sequences with IMGT/GENE-DB human TR gene sequences. Using the TCRdist pipeline, a later analysis assigned CDR3 sequences along with most-parsimonious VDJ recombination scenarios. A later analysis defined each TCR beta chain by its CDR3 amino acid sequence plus V-gene family, and excluded reads lacking a unique V-gene family. A later analysis removed nearly 600 highly shared, low-generation-probability nucleotide sequences to deal with suspected cross-contamination and a sequencing artifact. In a later analysis, a clonal expansion index for each public chain was calculated from normalized within-repertoire ranks of inferred template counts. In a later analysis, generation probabilities were computed with a VDJ recombination model fitted to out-of-frame rearrangements, and the resulting probabilities were checked against IGoR. In a later analysis, TCR-TCR, TCR-HLA and TCR-CMV co-occurrence was scored with hypergeometric tests, and a repertoire-size bias correction was applied to TCR pairs. To estimate false discovery rates, a later analysis permuted the HLA or CMV assignments 20 times. A later analysis grouped co-occurring TCRs with DBSCAN, adding TCRdist sequence similarity when clustering within HLA-allele-positive subsets. For co-occurrence clustering, repertoires with fewer than 30,000 or more than 120,000 public chains were excluded, along with five repertoires with anomalous nucleotide sharing. In TCRdb, the immuneACCESS table is reduced to in-frame sequences with V and J assigned. These tables do not hold every clone; where another copy was compared, an unresolved V gene accounts for under half, and the others remain unexplained. That table furnishes V, J and clone size, whereas the DNA furnished D and trimming. The sample table holds about 120,000 clones, of which roughly 77% were seen once. Roughly 5% of the sample goes to the ten largest clones.

V loses 4 bases of germline sequence and J loses 2 bases, and the interval between the two ends is 15 bases. The CDR1 and CDR2 encoded by the germline V gene are SGHRS and YFSETQ. The CDR3 covers 15 residues, taking in both the cysteine and the phenylalanine. The sequence is cut down to CDR3 DNA, 45 bases in frame from base 1. The specimen sequenced was PBMCs. This TCR was recovered from a man aged 50-60 years in good health and CMV-seropositive. The V and J segments used are TRBV5-1 and TRBJ2-5, and the D gene may be TRBD2, 5 bases matching. This receptor carries the CDR3 CASSPGGQPQETQYF. The sequenced DNA is TGCGCCAGCAGCCCTGGCGGGCAGCCACAAGAGACCCAGTACTTC.